The 18 T cell receptor beta chains listed next were all sequenced from one sample in a study of blood T cells in healthy people across ages. Using a J-beta primer mix together with a sample-barcoded 5' primer, a second PCR was run for about 7 to 12 cycles. TCRdb re-called the 5' RACE reads through MiXCR, storing one row per CDR3 protein. The sample contains around 800,000 distinct CDR3 sequences, approximately 48% of which appear only once. The source material was blood. These receptors originate from a man between 60 and 75 years old in good health.

This chain connects TRBV6-6 to TRBJ1-6; 9 positions match TRBD1. V gave up 6 bases and J gave up 6 bases; unmatched junction bases: 6. This CDR3 comprises 15 residues. Per the germline V gene, CDR1 is MNHNY and CDR2 is SVGAGI (reference sequence). The CDR3 region has the DNA TGTGCCAGCAGCCCACCGGGACAGGGTAATTCACCCCTCCACTTT. This codes for CASSPPGQGNSPLHF.

This clonotype was found once. J is TRBJ2-4 and V is TRBV11-1, with 7 bases fitting TRBD1. The better agreement between TRBJ2-7 and the DNA end casts doubt on the J call. There are 14 residues in the CDR3. Germline lookup yields CDR1 SGHAT and CDR2 FQDESV (reference sequence). In nucleotides, the CDR3 is TGTGCCAGCAGCTTCACGACAGGGAACTACGAGCAGTACTTC. Protein: CASSFTTGNYEQYF.

This clonotype has a handful of counts. V usage is TRBV29-1 and J usage is TRBJ1-2; D remains unclear. CDR1 is SQVTM and CDR2 is ANQGSEA in the germline V gene. The length of the CDR3 is 14 residues. V dropped 3 bases and J dropped 5 bases, with 16 bases sitting between them. The CDR3 sequence: CSVEESGSGYGYTF. CDR3 nucleotides: TGCAGCGTTGAGGAAAGTGGGTCAGGTTATGGCTACACCTTC.

This clonotype was counted only a few times. This chain uses TRBV7-2 with TRBJ2-3; TRBD2 might be the D (5 bases). V dropped 10 bases and J dropped 2 bases, with 10 bases sitting between them. There are 12 residues in the CDR3. CDR1 is SGHTA and CDR2 is FQGNSA in the germline V gene. CDR3 nucleotide sequence: TGTGCCACCACGGGGTACACAGATACGCAGTATTTT. Amino acid sequence: CATTGYTDTQYF.

The J gene is TRBJ2-7, the V gene TRBV14; possibly TRBD2 for D (6 bases). CDR1 is SGHDN, CDR2 FVKESK, per germline. V was shortened by 2 bases and J by 4 bases, with 18 bases between the two germline ends. CDR3 length: 16 amino acids. The DNA for the CDR3 is TGTGCCAGCAGCCAAATCCCCGGGGGTAGTTATTACGAGCAGTACTTC. This sequence encodes CASSQIPGGSYYEQYF. Based on the CDR3 plus reference TRBV14 and TRBJ2-7, the full variable domain is EAGVTQFPSHSVIEKGQTVTLRCDPISGHDNLYWYRRVMGKEIKFLLHFVKESKQDESGMPNNRFLAERTGGTYSTLKVQPAELEDSGVYFCASSQIPGGSYYEQYFGPGTRLTVT.

The CDR3 sequence: CASSLGATAAREGYTF. CDR3 coding DNA: TGTGCCAGCAGCTTAGGGGCAACGGCCGCTCGGGAAGGCTACACCTTC. The chain is built from TRBV7-6 and TRBJ1-2, with D unclear. This CDR3 has 16 residues. Germline-derived CDR1 and CDR2 are SGHVS and FNYEAQ. Trimming took 1 base from V and 8 from J, leaving 20 bases between them.

This clonotype was seen repeatedly, ten times or more. V is TRBV7-9 and J is TRBJ2-3, with D possibly being TRBD2 (5 bases). Looked up from germline, CDR1 is SEHNR and CDR2 is FQNEAQ (reference sequence). Between the trimmed V and J ends, which lost 8 bases and 0 bases, there was a span of 9 bases. This CDR3 region has 13 residues. The CDR3 loop is CASSQRSTDTQYF. The CDR3 DNA sequence: TGTGCCAGCTCCCAGCGGAGCACAGATACGCAGTATTTT. The full variable domain, rest sourced from reference TRBV7-9 and TRBJ2-3, is DTGVSQNPRHKITKRGQNVTFRCDPISEHNRLYWYRQTLGQGPEFLTYFQNEAQLEKSRLLSDRFSAERPKGSFSTLEIQRTEQGDSAMYLCASSQRSTDTQYFGPGTRLTVL.

The chain links TRBV6-2 or TRBV6-3 to TRBJ2-1, with D possibly being TRBD1 (5 bases). CDR3 length: 12 amino acids. Germline V gene lookup returns CDR1 MNHEY and CDR2 SVGEGT. Deletions cut 4 bases from V and 14 bases from J, with 15 bases between. The CDR3 bases are TGTGCCAGCAGTTTTGGGGCCCAACGGAAGTTCTTC. Protein: CASSFGAQRKFF.

This clonotype was seen a handful of times. The chain carries TRBV18 and TRBJ2-4; 10 bases are a match to TRBD1. The tail of the sequence fits TRBJ2-7 better, so the J call may be wrong. Germline CDR1 is KGHSH and CDR2 is LQKENI. The CDR3 is 15 residues long. CDR3 loop: CASSPRGTGADEQYF. The CDR3 DNA is TGTGCCAGCTCACCCAGAGGGACAGGGGCGGACGAGCAGTACTTC.

On this clonotype itself: Just one base apart from a much larger clone, this may be a read error. The gene calls are TRBV4-3 and TRBJ2-1, with a weak D call TRBD1 (5 bases). Trimming removed 0 bases at V and 10 bases at J, with 19 bases between. This CDR3 has 16 amino acids. Germline V CDR1 and CDR2: LGHNA, YSLEER. Here the CDR3 DNA reads TGCGCCAGCAGCCAAGACGTGTCGTCCAGGGCCTACGAGCAGTTCTTC. Its protein is CASSQDVSSRAYEQFF.

The DNA for the CDR3 is TGCAGTGCTAGTGAACTACCCACAATCTCTGGGCAGTTCTTC. Its translation is CSASELPTISGQFF. The genes are TRBV20-1 and TRBJ2-1, with D uncertain. This CDR3 has 14 residues. Germline V gives CDR1 DFQATT, CDR2 SNEGSKA (reference sequence). With 3 bases removed from V and 12 bases from J, the gap between germline ends came to 21 bases.

Only a few counts were recorded for this clonotype. The gene calls are TRBV20-1 and TRBJ2-3; 10 positions agree with TRBD2. Germline lookup yields CDR1 DFQATT and CDR2 SNEGSKA (reference sequence). V trimming: 1 base; J trimming: 6 bases; junction bases outside the gene matches: 7. The CDR3 totals 15 residues. For the CDR3, the DNA is TGCAGTGCTAGAGGGGGAGCGGGGGGGCTGGATACGCAGTATTTT. Protein product: CSARGGAGGLDTQYF.

This sequence joins TRBV6-1 and TRBJ2-5, with a tentative D call TRBD2 (5 bases). Germline assignment: CDR1 MNHNS and CDR2 SASEGT. Trimming took 8 bases from V and 4 from J, leaving 17 bases between them. This CDR3 comprises 14 residues. For the CDR3, the DNA is TGTGCCAGCGGGTCTCAGAGTGAGGGAGAGACCCAGTACTTC. Protein: CASGSQSEGETQYF.

The chain couples TRBV5-5 to TRBJ2-7; possible D gene TRBD1, 6 bases. The CDR3 extends over 15 amino acids. The germline V and J ends were trimmed by 5 bases and 2 bases, with 17 bases remaining between them. Germline lookup yields CDR1 SGHKS and CDR2 YYEKEE (reference sequence). The CDR3 DNA reads TGTGCCAGCAGTTGGGACATCCTTCTAACCTACGAGCAGTACTTC. It translates to CASSWDILLTYEQYF.

V usage is TRBV7-4 and J usage is TRBJ1-5; 7 positions agree with TRBD1. Unmatched junction bases numbered 16, after V lost 5 bases and J lost 3 bases. This CDR3 has 18 amino acids. CDR1 and CDR2 (germline): SGHVT, SQSDAQ. The CDR3 nucleotides read TGTGCCAGCAGCCCCCCGGGCAGGGGGACCCAGATCAATCAGCCCCAGCATTTT. The encoded protein is CASSPPGRGTQINQPQHF.

The V call is TRBV2, the J call TRBJ2-3; 9 nucleotides align to TRBD2. There are 17 residues in the CDR3. Germline values: CDR1 SNHLY, CDR2 FYNNEI. Trimming removed 0 bases from V and 7 bases from J; junction bases left unmatched: 11. Here the CDR3 reads CASSEAPGLASRHTQYF. The CDR3 DNA sequence: TGTGCCAGCAGTGAAGCCCCTGGACTAGCGAGCCGTCATACGCAGTATTTT. The whole variable domain, filled in from reference TRBV2 and TRBJ2-3, reads EPEVTQTPSHQVTQMGQEVILRCVPISNHLYFYWYRQILGQKVEFLVSFYNNEISEKSEIFDDQFSVERPDGSNFTLKIRSTKLEDSAMYFCASSEAPGLASRHTQYFGPGTRLTVL.

About this clonotype itself: A junction boundary mismatches the germline segment, possibly from a read error. This chain uses TRBV7-2 with TRBJ2-1, with 11 bases matching TRBD2. This CDR3 has 15 residues. Germline V CDR1 and CDR2: SGHTA, FQGNSA. The CDR3 is CASSATSGGYIEQFF. DNA of the CDR3: TGTGCCAGCAGCGCCACTAGCGGGGGATACATTGAGCAGTTCTTC.

This clonotype was counted only a few times. This sequence joins TRBV20-1 and TRBJ2-7; D might be TRBD2 (6 bases). With 0 bases removed from V and 6 bases from J, the gap between germline ends came to 15 bases. Per the germline V gene, CDR1 is DFQATT and CDR2 is SNEGSKA (reference sequence). This CDR3 spans 14 amino acids. CDR3 DNA: TGCAGTGCTAGAGATCTGGTAGAGGGAGGCGAGCAGTACTTC. Translation: CSARDLVEGGEQYF.